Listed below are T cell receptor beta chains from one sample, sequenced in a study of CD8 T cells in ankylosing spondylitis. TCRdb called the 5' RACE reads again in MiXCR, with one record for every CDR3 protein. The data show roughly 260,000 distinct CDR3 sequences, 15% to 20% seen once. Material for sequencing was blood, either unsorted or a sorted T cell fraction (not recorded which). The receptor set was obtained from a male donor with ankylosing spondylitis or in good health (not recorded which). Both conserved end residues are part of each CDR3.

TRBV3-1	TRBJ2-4	CASSRPSGRLNIQYF
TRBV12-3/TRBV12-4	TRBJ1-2	CASSATTGYGYTF
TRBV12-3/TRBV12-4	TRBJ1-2	CASSLALGDRGNYGYTF
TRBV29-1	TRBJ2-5	CSGRRGMGEAQYF
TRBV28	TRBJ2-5	CASSFPTPRPQYF
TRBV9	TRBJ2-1	CASSVLGYNEQFF
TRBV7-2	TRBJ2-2	CASSFPGWGPDTGELFF
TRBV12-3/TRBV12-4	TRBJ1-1	CASTLLTGGTGTEAFF
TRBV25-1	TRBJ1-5	CASSETGTGNQPQHF
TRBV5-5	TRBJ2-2	CASSLDAGMTGELFF
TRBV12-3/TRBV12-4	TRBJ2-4	CASSLEVKNIQYF
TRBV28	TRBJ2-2	CANGRTDTGELFF
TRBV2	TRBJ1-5	CASIRDRTRINQPQHF
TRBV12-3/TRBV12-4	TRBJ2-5	CASNRDLQETQYF
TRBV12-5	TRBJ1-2	CASGPGQGSPNYGYTF
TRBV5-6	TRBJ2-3	CASSFGGGAADTQYF
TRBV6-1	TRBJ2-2	CASSGGNQANTGELFF